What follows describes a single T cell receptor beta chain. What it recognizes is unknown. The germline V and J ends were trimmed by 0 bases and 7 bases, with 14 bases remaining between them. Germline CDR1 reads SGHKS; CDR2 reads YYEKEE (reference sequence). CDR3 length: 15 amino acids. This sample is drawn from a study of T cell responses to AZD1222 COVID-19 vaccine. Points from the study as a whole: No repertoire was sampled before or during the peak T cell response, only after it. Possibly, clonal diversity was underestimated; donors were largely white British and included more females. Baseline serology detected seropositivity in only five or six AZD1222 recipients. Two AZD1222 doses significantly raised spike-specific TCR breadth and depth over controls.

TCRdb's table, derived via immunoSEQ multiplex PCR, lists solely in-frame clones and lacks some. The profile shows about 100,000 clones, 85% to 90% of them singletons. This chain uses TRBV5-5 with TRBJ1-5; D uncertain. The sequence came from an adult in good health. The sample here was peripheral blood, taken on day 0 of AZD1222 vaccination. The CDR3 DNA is TGTGCCAGCAGCTTGGTAGTCAACCCTTTCCAGCCCCAGCATTTT. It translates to CASSLVVNPFQPQHF. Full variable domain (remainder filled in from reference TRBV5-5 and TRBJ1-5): DAGVTQSPTHLIKTRGQQVTLRCSPISGHKSVSWYQQVLGQGPQFIFQYYEKEERGRGNFPDRFSARQFPNYSSELNVNALLLGDSALYLCASSLVVNPFQPQHFGDGTRLSIL.